Below, 22 T cell receptor beta chains from the same sample are listed, as sequenced in a study of Graves' ophthalmopathy and Graves' hyperthyroidism. The sequenced template was RNA, covering the TCR beta CDR3 region. The library came from an HTBI-primed first-round RT-PCR and a second-round multiplex PCR. MiXCR was run by TCRdb on the multiplex PCR reads, yielding one entry per CDR3 protein. The sample holds about 700,000 distinct CDR3 sequences; 35% to 50% are singletons and the top ten take approximately 46%. Material: peripheral blood. These receptors were taken from an adult man with Graves' ophthalmopathy.

Of note for this clonotype: One end of the junction does not line up with germline, which may come from a read error. The chain carries TRBV7-2 and TRBJ2-7; 15 bases match TRBD2. The CDR3 length is 14 residues. Germline V lookup: CDR1 SGHTA, CDR2 FQGNSA. CDR3 sequence (DNA): TGTGCCAGCAGCTCAGGACTAGCGGGAGGGAAAAGGGACTTC. Translation: CASSSGLAGGKRDF.

The chain carries TRBV29-1 and TRBJ1-1, with unresolved D. The V end was cut by 4 bases, the J end by 8 bases, with 5 bases between. CDR1 and CDR2 from the germline V gene are SQVTM and ANQGSEA. The CDR3 is made up of 9 amino acids. CDR3 bases: TGCAGCGTTGGGTTGGAAGCTTTCTTT. As protein: CSVGLEAFF.

The J gene is TRBJ2-3, the V gene TRBV15, with 11 bases identical to TRBD2. The CDR3 contains 17 residues. The germline V gene encodes CDR1 LNHNV and CDR2 YYDKDF (reference sequence). V dropped 1 base and J dropped 6; count of bases not matched to a gene: 9. CDR3 coding DNA: TGTGCCACCAGCAGAGTTATTAGCGGGAGGGCCTGGGATACGCAGTATTTT. Encoded protein: CATSRVISGRAWDTQYF.

The rearrangement uses TRBV4-3 and TRBJ1-2; D ambiguous. The CDR3 is made up of 9 amino acids. CDR1 is LGHNA, CDR2 YSLEER, per germline. The CDR3 sequence: CWGSDGYTF. Written as DNA, the CDR3 is TGCTGGGGTTCTGATGGCTACACCTTC.

The V call is TRBV15, the J call TRBJ1-5, with 7 bases lining up with TRBD1. The CDR3 consists of 15 residues. Germline lookup yields CDR1 LNHNV and CDR2 YYDKDF (reference sequence). Trimming at V came to 3 bases and at J to 11 bases, leaving 13 bases not matched to a gene. The CDR3 region has the DNA TGTGCCACCAGCAGCCAAACGACAGGGAATGGGGCCCAGCATTTT. This codes for CATSSQTTGNGAQHF.

This chain links TRBV10-3 with TRBJ1-5; TRBD1 matches 8 bases. With V trimmed by 10 bases and J by 0 bases, 11 bases remained unmatched. The CDR3 contains 16 residues. Germline assignment: CDR1 ENHRY and CDR2 SYGVKD. In DNA form, the CDR3 reads TGTGCCAGCAATACAGGGGGGCCGTATAGCAATCAGCCCCAGCATTTT. Translating gives CASNTGGPYSNQPQHF.

The V call is TRBV7-9, the J call TRBJ2-6; D gene unclear. Germline values: CDR1 SEHNR, CDR2 FQNEAQ (reference sequence). This CDR3 has 17 residues. Trimming left V 1 base short and J 0 bases short, with 10 bases between. The CDR3 nucleotides are TGTGCCAGCAGCTTAGGAGTGATGAGCTCTGGGGCCAACGTCCTGACTTTC. Amino acids: CASSLGVMSSGANVLTF.

This clonotype was observed many times. The chain uses TRBV20-1 and TRBJ2-7; 8 bases are shared with TRBD1. The CDR3 spans 15 residues. Germline-derived CDR1 and CDR2 are DFQATT and SNEGSKA (reference sequence). Trimming took 1 base from V and 2 from J; bases not matched to a gene: 7. The CDR3 region is CSARGLQGDPYEQYF. DNA for the CDR3: TGCAGTGCTAGAGGGTTACAGGGGGATCCCTACGAGCAGTACTTC.

In its sample, this clonotype was seen a few times. The chain joins TRBV5-1 to TRBJ1-6; possibly TRBD1 for D (6 bases). This CDR3 spans 15 amino acids. Between the trimmed V and J ends, which lost 0 bases and 7 bases, there was a span of 11 bases. CDR1 and CDR2 from the germline V gene are SGHRS and YFSETQ. The CDR3 sequence: CASSLARDTNSPLHF. CDR3 in DNA: TGCGCCAGCAGCTTGGCCCGGGACACCAATTCACCCCTCCACTTT. Complete variable domain (other parts from reference TRBV5-1 and TRBJ1-6): KAGVTQTPRYLIKTRGQQVTLSCSPISGHRSVSWYQQTPGQGLQFLFEYFSETQRNKGNFPGRFSGRQFSNSRSEMNVSTLELGDSALYLCASSLARDTNSPLHFGNGTRLTVT.

In its sample, this clonotype was seen many times. The V gene is TRBV9, the J gene TRBJ1-3; 10 bases are a match to TRBD1. V lost 7 bases and J lost 4; bases outside the gene matches: 5. The CDR3 has 14 residues. The V gene's germline CDR1 is SGDLS and CDR2 YYNGEE. The CDR3 bases are TGTGCCAGCGGTGGGACAGGGGCCGGAAACACCATATATTTT. Translation gives CASGGTGAGNTIYF.

This clonotype occurred a few times. A much larger clonotype is one base distant, so this may be a read error. The gene calls are TRBV24-1 and TRBJ1-5; 8 bases align to TRBD1. The germline CDR1 and CDR2 sequences are KGHDR and SFDVKD. CDR3 size: 14 residues. Unmatched junction bases numbered 4, after V lost 5 bases and J lost 5 bases. Here the CDR3 reads CATSAATGDQPQHF. CDR3 sequence (DNA): TGTGCCACCAGTGCCGCGACAGGGGATCAGCCCCAGCATTTT.

The chain carries TRBV29-1 and TRBJ1-1; 10 bases line up with TRBD1. V gave up 4 bases and J gave up 3 bases; unmatched junction bases: 5. The CDR3 runs to 14 residues. CDR1 is SQVTM and CDR2 is ANQGSEA in the germline V gene. CDR3 protein: CSVGTGGSDTEAFF. CDR3 DNA sequence: TGCAGCGTTGGGACAGGGGGGTCGGACACTGAAGCTTTCTTT.

This clonotype was observed many times. V usage is TRBV7-2 and J usage is TRBJ2-2; perhaps TRBD2 as D (5 bases). Deletions cut 1 base from V and 13 bases from J, with 19 bases between. This CDR3 contains 15 residues. Germline V gene sequence: CDR1 SGHTA, CDR2 FQGNSA. Here the CDR3 DNA reads TGTGCCAGCAGCTTAGACAACGACGGCCCTCTAGCGCTGTTTTTT. It codes for CASSLDNDGPLALFF.

At least ten counts were recorded for this clonotype. CDR3 sequence (DNA): TGCAGCGTTGTTCCGAGAACCGGGGAGCTGTTTTTT. It is translated as CSVVPRTGELFF. The rearrangement uses TRBV29-1 and TRBJ2-2; D gene uncertain. Between the trimmed V and J ends, which lost 4 bases and 5 bases, there was a span of 8 bases. Germline assignment: CDR1 SQVTM and CDR2 ANQGSEA. The CDR3 covers 12 residues.

Comments on this clonotype: A much more abundant neighbour one base away suggests this may be a read error. The chain has TRBV15 and TRBJ2-5; 8 nucleotides match TRBD2. The CDR3 is 15 residues long. V lost 5 bases to trimming and J lost 3 bases; unmatched junction nucleotides: 8. Germline V gene data show CDR1 as LNHNV and CDR2 as YYDKDF (reference sequence). The CDR3 region is CATSGTRGGEETQYF. The CDR3 DNA sequence: TGTGCCACCAGCGGGACTAGAGGGGGTGAAGAGACCCAGTACTTC.

The sample holds a few counts of this clonotype. This sequence joins TRBV19 and TRBJ1-6, with 10 nucleotides matching TRBD1. V was pared by 5 bases and J by 5 bases, with 6 bases of the junction left unmatched. CDR3 size: 16 residues. Per germline, CDR1 LNHDA and CDR2 SQIVND (reference sequence). The CDR3 sequence: CASSDGTGEDNSPLHF. Written as DNA, the CDR3 is TGTGCCAGTAGTGACGGGACAGGGGAGGATAATTCACCCCTCCACTTT.

This clonotype turned up a few times. The rearrangement uses TRBV20-1 and TRBJ1-1, with D unresolved. This CDR3 contains 13 residues. The ends were cut back, 2 bases at V and 1 base at J, with 8 bases in the middle. CDR1 DFQATT and CDR2 SNEGSKA come from the germline V gene (reference sequence). The CDR3 coding sequence is TGCAGTGCTAGATTTACAGAGAACACTGAAGCTTTCTTT. Translating gives CSARFTENTEAFF.

The table lists this clonotype with a few counts. The chain carries TRBV11-2 and TRBJ2-7; 7 nucleotides line up with TRBD2. Trimming removed 5 bases from V and 2 bases from J; junction bases left unmatched: 6. Germline V gives CDR1 SGHAT, CDR2 FQNNGV. The CDR3 length is 14 residues. The CDR3 loop reads CASSRAGSTYEQYF. CDR3 nucleotide sequence: TGTGCCAGCAGCCGAGCGGGATCCACCTACGAGCAGTACTTC. The full variable domain, with the rest looked up from reference TRBV11-2 and TRBJ2-7, is EAGVAQSPRYKIIEKRQSVAFWCNPISGHATLYWYQQILGQGPKLLIQFQNNGVVDDSQLPKDRFSAERLKGVDSTLKIQPAKLEDSAVYLCASSRAGSTYEQYFGPGTRLTVT.

This clonotype was seen only a few times. The chain couples TRBV6-5 to TRBJ1-1; 8 bases map to TRBD1. The germline CDR1 and CDR2 sequences are MNHEY and SVGAGI. The CDR3 contains 14 residues. The V and J ends lost 8 bases and 1 base, in that order; junction bases with no gene match: 6. For the CDR3, the DNA is TGTGCCAGCCGACAGGGGACTTCGAACACTGAAGCTTTCTTT. It codes for CASRQGTSNTEAFF.

The rearrangement links TRBV7-9 to TRBJ2-2; D possibly corresponds to TRBD1 (6 bases). Germline assignment: CDR1 SEHNR and CDR2 FQNEAQ (reference sequence). The CDR3 contains 15 residues. V shed 4 bases and J shed 5 bases, with 14 bases lying between them. The CDR3 DNA follows: TGTGCCAGCAGCTACAGGGCGGCGGATACCGGGGAGCTGTTTTTT. Its protein product is CASSYRAADTGELFF.

This clonotype occurred many times. The chain couples TRBV12-3 or TRBV12-4 to TRBJ2-5, with TRBD2 identical over 14 bases. The ends lost 2 bases at V and 5 bases at J; junction bases unmatched: 7. CDR3 length: 17 amino acids. CDR3 residues: CASSLMGLAGVGETQYF. DNA for the CDR3: TGTGCCAGCAGTTTAATGGGACTAGCGGGGGTGGGGGAGACCCAGTACTTC.

The J gene is TRBJ2-7, the V gene TRBV4-1; D remains ambiguous. The length of the CDR3 is 12 residues. The germline gives CDR1 MGHRA, CDR2 YSYEKL. Trimming stripped 3 bases from V and 6 bases from J, with 9 bases between. In DNA form, the CDR3 reads TGCGCCAGCAGCCAGAACCACGGCGAGCAGTACTTC. Amino acids: CASSQNHGEQYF.